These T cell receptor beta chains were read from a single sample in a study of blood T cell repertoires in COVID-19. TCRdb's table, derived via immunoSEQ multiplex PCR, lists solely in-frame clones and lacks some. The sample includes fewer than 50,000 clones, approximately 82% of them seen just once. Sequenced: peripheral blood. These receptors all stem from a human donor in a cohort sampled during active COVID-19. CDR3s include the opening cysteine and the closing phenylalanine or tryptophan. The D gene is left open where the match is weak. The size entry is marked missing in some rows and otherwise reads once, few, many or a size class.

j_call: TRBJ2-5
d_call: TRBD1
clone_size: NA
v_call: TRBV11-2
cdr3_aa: CASRGDSQETQYF
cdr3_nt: TGTGCCAGCAGGGGGGACAGCCAAGAGACCCAGTACTTC

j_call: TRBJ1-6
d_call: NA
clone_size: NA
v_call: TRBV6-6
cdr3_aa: CASSPTLGRSSYNSPLHF
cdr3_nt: TGTGCCAGCAGTCCCACACTCGGAAGGAGCTCCTATAATTCACCCCTCCACTTT

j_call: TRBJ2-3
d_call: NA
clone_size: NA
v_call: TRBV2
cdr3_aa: CAGLGAANTDTQYF
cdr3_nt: TGTGCCGGACTGGGTGCAGCGAACACAGATACGCAGTATTTT

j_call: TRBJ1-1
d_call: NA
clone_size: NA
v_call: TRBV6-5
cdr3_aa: CASSWGRGLNTEAFF
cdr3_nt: TGTGCCAGCAGTTGGGGTCGGGGATTGAACACTGAAGCTTTCTTT

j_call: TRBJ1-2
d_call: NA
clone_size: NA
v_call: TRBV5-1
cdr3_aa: CASSVTGSYGYTF
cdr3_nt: TGCGCCAGCAGCGTCACAGGGTCCTATGGCTACACCTTC

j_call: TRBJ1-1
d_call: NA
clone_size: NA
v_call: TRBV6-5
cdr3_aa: CATLGGLNTEAFF
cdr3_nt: TGTGCCACCCTTGGAGGGCTGAACACTGAAGCTTTCTTT

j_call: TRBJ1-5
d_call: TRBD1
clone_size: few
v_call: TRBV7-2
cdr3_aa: CASSLEAGGWQPQHF
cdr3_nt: TGTGCCAGCAGCTTAGAGGCAGGGGGCTGGCAGCCCCAGCATTTT

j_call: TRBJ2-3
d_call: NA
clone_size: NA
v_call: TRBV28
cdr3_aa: CASSLPQGTRTDTQYF
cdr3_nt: TGTGCCAGCAGTTTGCCCCAGGGGACCCGCACAGATACGCAGTATTTT

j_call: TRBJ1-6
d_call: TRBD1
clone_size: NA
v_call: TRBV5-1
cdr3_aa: CASRETGTNSPLHF
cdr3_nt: TGCGCCAGCAGGGAGACAGGGACAAATTCACCCCTCCACTTT

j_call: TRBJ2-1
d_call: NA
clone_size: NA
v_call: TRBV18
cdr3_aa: CASSPGGVLFF
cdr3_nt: TGTGCCAGCTCACCAGGAGGGGTATTGTTCTTC

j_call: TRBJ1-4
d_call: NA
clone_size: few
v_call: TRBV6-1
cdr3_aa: CASSEGGAGKLFF
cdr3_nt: TGTGCCAGCAGTGAAGGTGGTGCCGGAAAACTGTTTTTT

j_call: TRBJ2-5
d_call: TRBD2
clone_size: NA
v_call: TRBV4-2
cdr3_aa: CASSQELAGGGRTQYF
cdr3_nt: TGTGCCAGCAGCCAGGAGTTAGCGGGAGGGGGCAGGACCCAGTACTTC

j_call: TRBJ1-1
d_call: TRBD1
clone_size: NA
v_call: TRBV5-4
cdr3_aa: CASSFDRGYTEAFF
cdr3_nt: TGTGCCAGCAGTTTTGACAGGGGGTACACTGAAGCTTTCTTT

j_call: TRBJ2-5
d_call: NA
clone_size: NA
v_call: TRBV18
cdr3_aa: CASSPRGTETQYF
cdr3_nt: TGTGCCAGCTCACCCCGGGGGACAGAGACCCAGTACTTC

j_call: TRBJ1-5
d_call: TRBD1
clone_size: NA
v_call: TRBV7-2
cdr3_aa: CASSSTVGTENQPQHF
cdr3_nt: TGTGCCAGCAGCTCCACTGTTGGGACAGAAAATCAGCCCCAGCATTTT

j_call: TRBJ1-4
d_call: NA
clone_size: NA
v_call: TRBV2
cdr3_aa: CASSDTRGTNEKLFF
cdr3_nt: TGTGCCAGCAGTGATACCAGGGGTACTAATGAAAAACTGTTTTTT

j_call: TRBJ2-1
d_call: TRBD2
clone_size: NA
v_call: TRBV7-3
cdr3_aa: CASSLAGGKNEQFF
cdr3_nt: TGTGCCAGCAGCTTAGCGGGGGGTAAGAATGAGCAGTTCTTC

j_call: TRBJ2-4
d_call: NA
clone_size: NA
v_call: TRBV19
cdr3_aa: CASSGQRGNIQYF
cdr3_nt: TGTGCCAGTAGTGGGCAGCGAGGGAACATTCAGTACTTC

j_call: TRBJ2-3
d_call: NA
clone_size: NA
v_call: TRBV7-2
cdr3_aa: CASSPRRGATDTQYF
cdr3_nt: TGTGCCAGCAGCCCGAGACGGGGAGCCACAGATACGCAGTATTTT

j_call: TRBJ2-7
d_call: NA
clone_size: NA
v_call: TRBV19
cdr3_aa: CASSADRRNEQYF
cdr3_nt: TGTGCCAGTAGTGCAGACAGAAGGAACGAGCAGTACTTC

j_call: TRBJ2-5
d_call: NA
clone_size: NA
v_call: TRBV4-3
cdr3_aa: CASSQEPGIRVQYF
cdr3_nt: TGCGCCAGCAGCCAAGAACCGGGGATTAGGGTCCAGTACTTC

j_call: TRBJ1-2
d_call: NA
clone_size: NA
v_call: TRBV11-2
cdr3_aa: CASSLVPDSGGYTF
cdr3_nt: TGTGCCAGCAGCTTAGTCCCAGATTCGGGTGGCTACACCTTC

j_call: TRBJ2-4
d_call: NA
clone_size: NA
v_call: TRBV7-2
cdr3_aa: CASSVASLAKNIQYF
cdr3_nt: TGTGCCAGCAGTGTGGCAAGTCTAGCCAAAAACATTCAGTACTTC

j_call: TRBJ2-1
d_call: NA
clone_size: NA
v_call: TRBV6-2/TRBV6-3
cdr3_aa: CASSPGSSYNEQFF
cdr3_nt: TGTGCCAGCAGTCCGGGTAGCTCCTACAATGAGCAGTTCTTC

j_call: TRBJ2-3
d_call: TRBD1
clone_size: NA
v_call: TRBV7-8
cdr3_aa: CASSYPGQGSTDTQYF
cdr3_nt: TGTGCCAGCAGCTACCCCGGACAGGGAAGCACAGATACGCAGTATTTT

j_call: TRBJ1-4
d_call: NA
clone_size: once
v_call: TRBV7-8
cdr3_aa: CASSLVQGSEKLFF
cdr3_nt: TGTGCCAGCAGCTTAGTACAGGGTAGTGAAAAACTGTTTTTT

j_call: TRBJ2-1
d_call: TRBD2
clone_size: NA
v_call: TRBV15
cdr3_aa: CATSRGIHTSGRVGNEQFF
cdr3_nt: TGTGCCACCAGCAGAGGAATACATACTAGCGGGAGGGTTGGCAATGAGCAGTTCTTC

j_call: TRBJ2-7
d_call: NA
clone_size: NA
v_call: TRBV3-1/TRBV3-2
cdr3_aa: CASSQDPGTREQYF
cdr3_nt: TGTGCCAGCAGCCAAGATCCGGGGACTCGTGAGCAGTACTTC

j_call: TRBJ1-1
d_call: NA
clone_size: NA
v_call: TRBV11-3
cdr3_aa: CASSFEGTEAFF
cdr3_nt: TGTGCCAGCAGCTTTGAGGGAACTGAAGCTTTCTTT

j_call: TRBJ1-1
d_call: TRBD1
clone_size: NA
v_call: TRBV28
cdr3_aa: CASTWGQGRANTEAFF
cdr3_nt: TGTGCCAGCACTTGGGGACAGGGTAGGGCGAACACTGAAGCTTTCTTT

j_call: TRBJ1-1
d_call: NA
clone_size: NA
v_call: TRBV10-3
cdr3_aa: CAISEGSGEGEAFF
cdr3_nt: TGTGCCATCAGTGAGGGGAGTGGGGAGGGTGAAGCTTTCTTT

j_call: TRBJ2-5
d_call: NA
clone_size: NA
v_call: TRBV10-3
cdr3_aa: CAISEEAVKETQYF
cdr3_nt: TGTGCCATCAGTGAGGAGGCGGTCAAAGAGACCCAGTACTTC

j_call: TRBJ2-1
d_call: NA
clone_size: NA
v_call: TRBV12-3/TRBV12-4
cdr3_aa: CASSEGAVEQFF
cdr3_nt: TGTGCCAGCAGCGAAGGGGCCGTAGAGCAGTTCTTC

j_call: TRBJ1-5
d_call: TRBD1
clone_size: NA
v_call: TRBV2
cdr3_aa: CASNRGNQPQHF
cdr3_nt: TGTGCCAGCAACAGGGGTAATCAGCCCCAGCATTTT

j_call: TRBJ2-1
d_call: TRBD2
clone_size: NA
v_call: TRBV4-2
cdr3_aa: CASSQAVVAGGYNEQFF
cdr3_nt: TGTGCCAGCAGCCAAGCGGTGGTAGCGGGAGGCTACAATGAGCAGTTCTTC

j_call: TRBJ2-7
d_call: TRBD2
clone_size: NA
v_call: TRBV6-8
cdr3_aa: CASSYSGSSGRATCSYEQYF
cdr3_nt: TGTGCCAGCAGTTACAGCGGGTCTAGCGGGAGGGCCACCTGCTCCTACGAGCAGTACTTC

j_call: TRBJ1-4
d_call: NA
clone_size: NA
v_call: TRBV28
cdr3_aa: CASSLPQAATEKLFF
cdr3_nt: TGTGCCAGCAGTTTACCCCAGGCCGCGACTGAAAAACTGTTTTTT

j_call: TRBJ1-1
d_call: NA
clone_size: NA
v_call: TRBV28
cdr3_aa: CASSPGGRHTEAFF
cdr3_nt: TGTGCCAGCAGTCCCGGAGGGCGGCACACTGAAGCTTTCTTT

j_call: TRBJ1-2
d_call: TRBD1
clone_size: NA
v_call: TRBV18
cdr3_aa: CASSSTGDGYTF
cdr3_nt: TGTGCCAGCTCATCGACAGGGGATGGCTACACCTTC

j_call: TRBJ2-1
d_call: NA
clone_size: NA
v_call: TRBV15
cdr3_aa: CATSRDSREYLFEQFF
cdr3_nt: TGTGCCACCAGCAGAGATTCTCGAGAGTACTTGTTTGAGCAGTTCTTC

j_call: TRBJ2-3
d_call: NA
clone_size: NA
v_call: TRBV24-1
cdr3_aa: CATSDLWGPSTDTQYF
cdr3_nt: TGTGCCACCAGTGATTTGTGGGGCCCGAGCACAGATACGCAGTATTTT

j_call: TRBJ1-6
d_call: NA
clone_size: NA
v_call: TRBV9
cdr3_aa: CASSRTSGTNSPLHF
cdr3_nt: TGTGCCAGCAGCCGAACATCGGGTACCAATTCACCCCTCCACTTT

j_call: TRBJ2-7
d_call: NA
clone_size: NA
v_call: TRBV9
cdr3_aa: CASSVEGRGSHEQYF
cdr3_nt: TGTGCCAGCAGCGTAGAAGGCAGGGGATCCCACGAGCAGTACTTC

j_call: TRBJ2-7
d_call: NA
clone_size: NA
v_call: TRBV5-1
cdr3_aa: CASSLAGQLEQYF
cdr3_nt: TGCGCCAGCAGCTTGGCAGGGCAGCTCGAGCAGTACTTC

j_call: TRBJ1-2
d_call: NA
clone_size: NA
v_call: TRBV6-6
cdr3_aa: CASSYGQGQNYGYTF
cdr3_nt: TGTGCCAGCAGTTACGGGCAGGGGCAAAACTATGGCTACACCTTC

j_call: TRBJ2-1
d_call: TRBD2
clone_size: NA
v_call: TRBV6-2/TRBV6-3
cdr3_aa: CASSYKREGNEQFF
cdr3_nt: TGTGCCAGCAGTTACAAGCGGGAGGGCAATGAGCAGTTCTTC

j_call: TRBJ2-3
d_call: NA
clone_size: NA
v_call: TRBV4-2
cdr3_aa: CASSQDLKVGSTATDTQYF
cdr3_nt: TGTGCCAGCAGCCAAGATCTAAAGGTCGGGAGCACGGCCACAGATACGCAGTATTTT

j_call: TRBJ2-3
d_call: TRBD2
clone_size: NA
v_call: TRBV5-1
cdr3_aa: CASSSPQASGVDTQYF
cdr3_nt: TGCGCCAGCAGCTCACCCCAGGCTAGCGGCGTGGATACGCAGTATTTT

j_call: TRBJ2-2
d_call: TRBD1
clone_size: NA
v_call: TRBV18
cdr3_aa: CASSPAGTGYTGELFF
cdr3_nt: TGTGCCAGCTCACCAGCCGGGACAGGGTACACCGGGGAGCTGTTTTTT

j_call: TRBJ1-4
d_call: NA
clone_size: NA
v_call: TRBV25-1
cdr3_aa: CATYERPSNEKLFF
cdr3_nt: TGTGCCACCTATGAGCGCCCATCTAATGAAAAACTGTTTTTT

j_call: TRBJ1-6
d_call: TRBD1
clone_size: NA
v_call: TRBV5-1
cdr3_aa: CASSSGQSSYNSPLHF
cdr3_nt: TGCGCCAGCAGCTCGGGACAGAGCTCCTATAATTCACCCCTCCACTTT